This TCR beta chain was found in a study of human T cells and chemical hapten exposure. Overall study results and limits: Expanded TCRs were compared with controls, and the expanded TCRs formed significantly more large CDR3 similarity clusters.

Germline V gene sequence: CDR1 DFQATT, CDR2 SNEGSKA (reference sequence). Between the trimmed V and J ends, which lost 4 bases and 6 bases, there was a span of 23 bases. The CDR3 extends over 16 amino acids. TCRdb re-called the RACE reads through MiXCR, storing one row per CDR3 protein. The repertoire holds some 400,000 distinct CDR3 sequences, with approximately 4.4% as singletons. Time point denoted: patch test 1, 2 weeks after DPC sensitization. Treatment meaning: therapeutic diphenylcyclopropenone sensitization with weekly scalp DPC. Many counts were recorded for this clonotype. Antigen specificity is unknown.

The chain joins TRBV20-1 to TRBJ2-3; D remains unclear. This material consisted of whole blood, taken in connection with sensitization to the hapten diphenylcyclopropenone (DPC). The sequence was collected from a woman between 50 and 59 years old with alopecia areata. Some clones in this sample may be carry-over from other donors' samples. In DNA form, the CDR3 reads TGCAGTGCTATAATACACCCCCGGGCGTCTTTGGATACGCAGTATTTT. Its translation is CSAIIHPRASLDTQYF.